This passage covers 3 T cell receptor beta chains from one sample sequenced in a study of Graves' ophthalmopathy and Graves' hyperthyroidism. Investigators amplified TCR beta CDR3 regions from RNA transcripts. The first-round RT-PCR employed HTBI primers together with the Qiagen OneStep RT-PCR kit. A multiplex PCR was then performed as the second round. TCRdb re-analysed the multiplex PCR reads in MiXCR, keeping a single row per CDR3 protein. The table records some 200,000 distinct CDR3 sequences, roughly 27% of them present only once. Sequenced: peripheral blood. These receptors all stem from a man in his fifties or sixties with Graves' ophthalmopathy.

The chain joins TRBV11-2 to TRBJ2-2; D is perhaps TRBD1 (5 bases). The germline V and J ends were trimmed by 5 bases and 6 bases, with 19 bases remaining between them. The CDR3 runs 16 residues. The germline CDR1 and CDR2 sequences are SGHAT and FQNNGV. CDR3 DNA sequence: TGTGCCAGCAGCCCCCAAGGGGTCCAGCACCCCGGGGAGCTGTTTTTT. Translated, it gives CASSPQGVQHPGELFF.

This clonotype was observed at least ten times. The chain combines TRBV6-5 with TRBJ2-7; possible D gene TRBD1, 5 bases. V lost 0 bases and J 7 bases, leaving 19 bases between the germline ends. This CDR3 has 16 amino acids. The V gene's germline CDR1 is MNHEY and CDR2 SVGAGI. CDR3 loop: CASSYSAPPTVQEQYF. DNA for the CDR3: TGTGCCAGCAGTTACTCCGCCCCGCCGACAGTTCAGGAGCAGTACTTC.

The chain has TRBV11-1 and TRBJ1-5; D ambiguous. This CDR3 spans 14 amino acids. Germline V lookup: CDR1 SGHAT, CDR2 FQDESV (reference sequence). Trimming shortened V by 1 base and J by 5 bases, and 9 bases separated the two germline ends. CDR3 protein: CASSLDDRDQPQHF. In nucleotides, the CDR3 is TGTGCCAGCAGCTTAGATGACCGTGATCAGCCCCAGCATTTT.